The rows below give T cell receptor beta chains drawn from one sample of a study of cytomegalovirus exposure and HLA in healthy donors. TCRdb's copy holds only in-frame clones and misses some; the assay was immunoSEQ multiplex PCR. The table shows fewer than 300,000 clones, with about 80% occurring only once. Sequencing used PBMCs. These receptor sequences come from a girl between 2 and 10 years old in good health and CMV-seronegative. The CDR3 runs from the conserved cysteine through the conserved F or W. The D gene is left open where the match is weak. Clone size appears in some rows only: once, few, many, or a class for an expanded clone.

abundance: NA; d_gene: TRBD2; v_gene: TRBV7-9; j_gene: TRBJ2-7; CDR3aa: CASSTWTSQTYEQYF; CDR3nt: TGTGCCAGCAGCACATGGACTAGCCAGACCTACGAGCAGTACTTC
abundance: NA; d_gene: TRBD2; v_gene: TRBV7-4; j_gene: TRBJ2-3; CDR3aa: CASSLGLAGVPSTDTQYF; CDR3nt: TGTGCCAGCAGCTTAGGACTAGCGGGGGTACCTAGCACAGATACGCAGTATTTT
abundance: NA; d_gene: NA; v_gene: TRBV5-6; j_gene: TRBJ2-7; CDR3aa: CASSSGAAYEQYF; CDR3nt: TGTGCCAGCAGCTCGGGAGCGGCGTACGAGCAGTACTTC
abundance: NA; d_gene: TRBD1; v_gene: TRBV18; j_gene: TRBJ2-7; CDR3aa: CASSVGDSGYEQYF; CDR3nt: TGTGCCAGCTCCGTCGGGGACAGCGGCTACGAGCAGTACTTC
abundance: NA; d_gene: NA; v_gene: TRBV9; j_gene: TRBJ2-3; CDR3aa: CASSAEAQAGGFIDTQYF; CDR3nt: TGTGCCAGCAGCGCAGAAGCGCAGGCTGGAGGGTTTATAGATACGCAGTATTTT
abundance: NA; d_gene: NA; v_gene: TRBV15; j_gene: TRBJ2-2; CDR3aa: CATSRRTPAERDTGELFF; CDR3nt: TGTGCCACCAGCAGACGGACGCCAGCGGAAAGAGACACCGGGGAGCTGTTTTTT
abundance: NA; d_gene: TRBD2; v_gene: TRBV19; j_gene: TRBJ2-2; CDR3aa: CASSDYLAGGFTGELFF; CDR3nt: TGTGCCAGTAGTGACTATCTAGCGGGGGGGTTCACCGGGGAGCTGTTTTTT
abundance: NA; d_gene: NA; v_gene: TRBV4-1; j_gene: TRBJ2-5; CDR3aa: CASSQDGGAQYF; CDR3nt: TGCGCCAGCAGCCAAGATGGTGGGGCGCAGTACTTC
abundance: NA; d_gene: NA; v_gene: TRBV28; j_gene: TRBJ1-1; CDR3aa: CASSPSKQGSDTEAFF; CDR3nt: TGTGCCAGCAGCCCAAGCAAACAGGGTTCGGACACTGAAGCTTTCTTT
abundance: once; d_gene: NA; v_gene: TRBV27; j_gene: TRBJ2-1; CDR3aa: CASSSDLGGRASIF; CDR3nt: TGTGCCAGCAGTTCCGACCTAGGGGGGAGGGCCTCGATCTTC
abundance: NA; d_gene: NA; v_gene: TRBV4-2; j_gene: TRBJ2-5; CDR3aa: CASSQALGEQETQYF; CDR3nt: TGTGCCAGCAGCCAAGCTCTCGGGGAGCAAGAGACCCAGTACTTC
abundance: NA; d_gene: TRBD2; v_gene: TRBV7-6; j_gene: TRBJ2-5; CDR3aa: CASSLATSGIQYQETQYF; CDR3nt: TGTGCCAGCAGCTTAGCGACTAGCGGAATACAGTACCAAGAGACCCAGTACTTC
abundance: NA; d_gene: TRBD2; v_gene: TRBV5-6; j_gene: TRBJ2-7; CDR3aa: CASTKGRGDHEQYF; CDR3nt: TGTGCCAGCACCAAAGGGCGGGGGGATCACGAGCAGTACTTC
abundance: NA; d_gene: NA; v_gene: TRBV6-5; j_gene: TRBJ2-7; CDR3aa: CASSYGGHSYEQYF; CDR3nt: TGTGCCAGCAGTTACGGCGGACACTCCTACGAGCAGTACTTC
abundance: NA; d_gene: NA; v_gene: TRBV5-1; j_gene: TRBJ2-3; CDR3aa: CASSLGPEKSGTDTQYF; CDR3nt: TGCGCCAGCAGCTTGGGCCCCGAGAAGTCTGGCACAGATACGCAGTATTTT
abundance: NA; d_gene: NA; v_gene: TRBV9; j_gene: TRBJ2-1; CDR3aa: CASSVGPSDYNEQFF; CDR3nt: TGTGCCAGCAGCGTAGGTCCTAGTGACTACAATGAGCAGTTCTTC
abundance: NA; d_gene: TRBD1; v_gene: TRBV28; j_gene: TRBJ2-1; CDR3aa: CATADPGQGAGEQFF; CDR3nt: TGTGCCACCGCAGACCCGGGACAGGGGGCTGGTGAGCAGTTCTTC
abundance: few; d_gene: TRBD2; v_gene: TRBV14; j_gene: TRBJ2-1; CDR3aa: CASSQDWRLAGINEQFF; CDR3nt: TGTGCCAGCAGCCAAGATTGGCGACTAGCGGGAATCAATGAGCAGTTCTTC
abundance: once; d_gene: NA; v_gene: TRBV28; j_gene: TRBJ2-2; CDR3aa: CASSLLGRGGNTGELFF; CDR3nt: TGTGCCAGCAGCTTACTAGGGAGAGGGGGTAACACCGGGGAGCTGTTTTTT
abundance: NA; d_gene: NA; v_gene: TRBV28; j_gene: TRBJ1-5; CDR3aa: CASRDHRVGYQPQHF; CDR3nt: TGTGCCAGCAGAGACCACAGGGTGGGTTATCAGCCCCAGCATTTT
abundance: NA; d_gene: TRBD2; v_gene: TRBV13; j_gene: TRBJ2-1; CDR3aa: CASSFWDYNYNEQFF; CDR3nt: TGTGCCAGCAGCTTCTGGGACTATAACTACAATGAGCAGTTCTTC
abundance: NA; d_gene: NA; v_gene: TRBV7-9; j_gene: TRBJ2-6; CDR3aa: CARSRYRDASSGANVLTF; CDR3nt: TGTGCCAGATCGCGTTACAGGGACGCCAGCTCTGGGGCCAACGTCCTGACTTTC
abundance: NA; d_gene: NA; v_gene: TRBV27; j_gene: TRBJ2-1; CDR3aa: CASSLRPQGYEQFF; CDR3nt: TGTGCCAGCAGTTTACGACCTCAGGGTTATGAGCAGTTCTTC
abundance: NA; d_gene: TRBD2; v_gene: TRBV18; j_gene: TRBJ2-7; CDR3aa: CASSPPELANSYEQYF; CDR3nt: TGTGCCAGCTCACCCCCAGAACTAGCGAACTCCTACGAGCAGTACTTC
abundance: NA; d_gene: NA; v_gene: TRBV15; j_gene: TRBJ2-1; CDR3aa: CATSRAGRGAYNEQFF; CDR3nt: TGTGCCACCAGCAGAGCGGGCAGGGGAGCCTACAATGAGCAGTTCTTC
abundance: NA; d_gene: NA; v_gene: TRBV5-1; j_gene: TRBJ2-3; CDR3aa: CASSKGESQGDTQYF; CDR3nt: TGCGCCAGCAGCAAAGGGGAGTCTCAGGGGGATACGCAGTATTTT
abundance: NA; d_gene: TRBD2; v_gene: TRBV4-2; j_gene: TRBJ2-2; CDR3aa: CASSQESGLAGNTGELFF; CDR3nt: TGTGCCAGCAGCCAAGAATCGGGACTAGCGGGGAACACCGGGGAGCTGTTTTTT
abundance: NA; d_gene: TRBD1; v_gene: TRBV5-6; j_gene: TRBJ1-2; CDR3aa: CASSLGDRKSGYTF; CDR3nt: TGTGCCAGCAGCCTAGGGGACAGGAAAAGCGGCTACACCTTC
abundance: NA; d_gene: TRBD1; v_gene: TRBV5-4; j_gene: TRBJ1-2; CDR3aa: CASSLGDRPYGYTF; CDR3nt: TGTGCCAGCAGCTTGGGGGACAGGCCCTATGGCTACACCTTC
abundance: NA; d_gene: TRBD1; v_gene: TRBV2; j_gene: TRBJ2-1; CDR3aa: CASTGQYNEQFF; CDR3nt: TGTGCCAGCACGGGACAGTACAATGAGCAGTTCTTC
abundance: once; d_gene: TRBD2; v_gene: TRBV13; j_gene: TRBJ2-1; CDR3aa: CASSPRLAGGSYNEQFF; CDR3nt: TGTGCCAGCAGCCCGCGACTGGCGGGGGGTTCCTACAATGAGCAGTTCTTC
abundance: NA; d_gene: NA; v_gene: TRBV7-6; j_gene: TRBJ1-2; CDR3aa: CASSSRSEGRYGYTF; CDR3nt: TGTGCCAGCAGCTCCAGAAGTGAGGGCCGCTATGGCTACACCTTC
abundance: few; d_gene: NA; v_gene: TRBV12-5; j_gene: TRBJ1-2; CDR3aa: CASGLVPGYGYTF; CDR3nt: TGTGCTAGTGGTTTGGTACCAGGATATGGCTACACCTTC
abundance: NA; d_gene: NA; v_gene: TRBV5-6; j_gene: TRBJ2-1; CDR3aa: CASSLGAVEQFF; CDR3nt: TGTGCCAGCAGCCTGGGGGCAGTTGAGCAGTTCTTC
abundance: NA; d_gene: TRBD1; v_gene: TRBV9; j_gene: TRBJ1-1; CDR3aa: CASSVEQGAGATEAFF; CDR3nt: TGTGCCAGCAGCGTAGAACAGGGGGCTGGGGCCACTGAAGCTTTCTTT
abundance: NA; d_gene: NA; v_gene: TRBV11-2; j_gene: TRBJ2-7; CDR3aa: CASSLGRVRRDEQYF; CDR3nt: TGTGCCAGCAGCTTAGGCAGGGTCCGTAGGGACGAGCAGTACTTC
abundance: NA; d_gene: NA; v_gene: TRBV27; j_gene: TRBJ1-5; CDR3aa: CASSYSSQGSNQPQHF; CDR3nt: TGTGCCAGCAGTTACTCTTCGCAGGGGAGCAATCAGCCCCAGCATTTT